This T cell receptor (beta chain) was recovered during a study of T cells after yellow fever vaccination. The study, taken as a whole, reports: At 95% to 98% for CD4 and approximately 89% for CD8, most primary-vaccination clones showed up again after the booster.

Concerning this clonotype: What it binds is unknown.

The CDR3 has 12 residues. The germline V gene encodes CDR1 DFQATT and CDR2 SNEGSKA (reference sequence). V lost 6 bases and J 6 bases, leaving 13 bases between the germline ends. By 5'RACE template switching, TCR cDNA was produced, with a universal primer site and UMIs added in the process. TCRdb re-analysed the 5' RACE reads in MiXCR, keeping a single row per CDR3 protein. The sample lists 200,000 to 300,000 distinct CDR3 sequences, over 10% occurring once. The chain links TRBV20-1 to TRBJ2-3, with unresolved D. The sequences come from CD4+ T cells sorted from PBMCs, collected 45 days after the yellow fever booster vaccination. The sequence was collected from a man aged 25-45 years who received the YFV17D yellow fever vaccine. The CDR3 spells CSATKTPDTQYF. CDR3 coding DNA: TGCAGTGCCACCAAAACCCCGGATACGCAGTATTTT.